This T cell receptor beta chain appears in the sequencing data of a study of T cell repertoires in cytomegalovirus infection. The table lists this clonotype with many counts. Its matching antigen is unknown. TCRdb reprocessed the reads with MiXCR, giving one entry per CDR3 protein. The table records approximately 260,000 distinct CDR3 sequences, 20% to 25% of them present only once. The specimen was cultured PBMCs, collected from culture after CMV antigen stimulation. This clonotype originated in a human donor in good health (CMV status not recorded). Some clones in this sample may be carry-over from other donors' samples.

CDR3 sequence: CASSLIGDGTDTQYF. CDR3 nucleotides: TGTGCCAGCAGCCTTATAGGGGATGGAACAGATACGCAGTATTTT. The chain joins TRBV7-2 to TRBJ2-3; TRBD1 might be the D (5 bases). Germline V lookup: CDR1 SGHTA, CDR2 FQGNSA. Trimming shortened V by 5 bases and J by 3 bases, and 15 bases separated the two germline ends. The CDR3 length is 15 residues.